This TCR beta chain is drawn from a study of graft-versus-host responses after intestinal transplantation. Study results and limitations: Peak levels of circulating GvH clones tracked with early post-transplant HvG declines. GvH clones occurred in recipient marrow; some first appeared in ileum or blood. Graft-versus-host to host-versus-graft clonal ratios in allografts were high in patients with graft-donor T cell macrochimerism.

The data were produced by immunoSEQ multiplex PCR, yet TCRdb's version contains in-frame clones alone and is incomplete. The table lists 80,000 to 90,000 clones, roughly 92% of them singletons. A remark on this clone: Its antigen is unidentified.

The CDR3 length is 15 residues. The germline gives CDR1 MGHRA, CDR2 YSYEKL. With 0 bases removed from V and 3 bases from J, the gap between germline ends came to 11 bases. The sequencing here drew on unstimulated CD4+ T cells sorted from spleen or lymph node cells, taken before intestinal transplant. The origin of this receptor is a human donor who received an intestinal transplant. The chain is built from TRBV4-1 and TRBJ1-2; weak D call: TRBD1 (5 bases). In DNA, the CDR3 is TGCGCCAGCAGCCAAGAAGTGGGCAGGGACTATGGCTACACCTTC. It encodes CASSQEVGRDYGYTF.